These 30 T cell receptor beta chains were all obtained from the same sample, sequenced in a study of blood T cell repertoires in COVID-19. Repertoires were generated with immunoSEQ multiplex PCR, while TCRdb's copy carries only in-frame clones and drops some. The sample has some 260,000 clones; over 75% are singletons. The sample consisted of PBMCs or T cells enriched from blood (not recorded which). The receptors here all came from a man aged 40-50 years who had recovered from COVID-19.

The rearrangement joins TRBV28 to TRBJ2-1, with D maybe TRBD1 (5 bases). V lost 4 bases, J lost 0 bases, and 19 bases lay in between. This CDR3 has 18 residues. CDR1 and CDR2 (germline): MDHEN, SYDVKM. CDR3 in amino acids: CASSSEGLGAFSYNEQFF. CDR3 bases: TGTGCCAGCAGTTCGGAAGGCTTAGGGGCCTTCTCCTACAATGAGCAGTTCTTC. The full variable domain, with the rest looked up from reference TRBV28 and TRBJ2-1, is DVKVTQSSRYLVKRTGEKVFLECVQDMDHENMFWYRQDPGLGLRLIYFSYDVKMKEKGDIPEGYSVSREKKERFSLILESASTNQTSMYLCASSSEGLGAFSYNEQFFGPGTRLTVL.

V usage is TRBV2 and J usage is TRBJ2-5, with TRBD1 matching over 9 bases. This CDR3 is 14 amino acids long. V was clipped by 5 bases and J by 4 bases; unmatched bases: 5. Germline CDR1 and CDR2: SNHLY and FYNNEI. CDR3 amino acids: CASSLQGARETQYF. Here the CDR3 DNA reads TGTGCCAGCAGTTTACAGGGGGCAAGAGAGACCCAGTACTTC.

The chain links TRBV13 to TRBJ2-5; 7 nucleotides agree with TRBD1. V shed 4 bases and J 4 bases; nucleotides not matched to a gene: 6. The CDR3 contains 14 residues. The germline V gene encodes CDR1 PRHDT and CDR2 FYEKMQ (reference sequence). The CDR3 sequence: CASSSFRDRETQYF. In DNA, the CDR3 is TGTGCCAGCAGCTCCTTCCGGGACAGAGAGACCCAGTACTTC.

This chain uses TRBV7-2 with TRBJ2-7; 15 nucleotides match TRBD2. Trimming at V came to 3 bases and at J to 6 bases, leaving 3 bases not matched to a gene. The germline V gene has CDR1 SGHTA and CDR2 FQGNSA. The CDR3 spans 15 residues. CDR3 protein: CASSFSGLAGGEQYF. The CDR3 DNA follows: TGTGCCAGCAGCTTCTCGGGACTAGCGGGGGGCGAGCAGTACTTC.

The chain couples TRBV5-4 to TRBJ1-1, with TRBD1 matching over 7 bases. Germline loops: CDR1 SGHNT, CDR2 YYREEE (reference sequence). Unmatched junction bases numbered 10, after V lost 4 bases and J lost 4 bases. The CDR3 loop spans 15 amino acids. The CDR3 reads CASSPRGIRSTEAFF. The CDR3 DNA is TGTGCCAGCAGCCCCAGGGGGATTCGTAGCACTGAAGCTTTCTTT.

Here the CDR3 DNA reads TGTGCCAGCAGTGGGACTCTGAGCAATCAGCCCCAGCATTTT. This translates into CASSGTLSNQPQHF. The chain links TRBV6-2 or TRBV6-3 to TRBJ1-5, with D tentatively TRBD1 (5 bases). This CDR3 contains 14 residues. CDR1 and CDR2 (germline): MNHEY, SVGEGT. The V and J ends lost 5 bases and 1 base respectively, with 9 bases between them.

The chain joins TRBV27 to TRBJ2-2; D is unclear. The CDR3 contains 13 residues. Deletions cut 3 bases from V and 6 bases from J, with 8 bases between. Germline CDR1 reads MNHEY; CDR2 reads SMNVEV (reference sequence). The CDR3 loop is CASSFTSAGELFF. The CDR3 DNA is TGTGCCAGCAGTTTTACTTCGGCCGGGGAGCTGTTTTTT.

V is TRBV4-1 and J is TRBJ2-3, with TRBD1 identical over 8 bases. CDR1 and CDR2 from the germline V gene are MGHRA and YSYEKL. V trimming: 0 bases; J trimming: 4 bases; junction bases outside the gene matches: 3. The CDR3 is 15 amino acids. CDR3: CASSQEDRAADTQYF. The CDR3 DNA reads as TGCGCCAGCAGCCAAGAGGACAGGGCAGCAGATACGCAGTATTTT.

The CDR3 loop is CSVGGAGSGNTIYF. CDR3 nucleotides: TGCAGCGTTGGCGGGGCAGGCTCCGGAAACACCATATATTTT. The chain couples TRBV29-1 to TRBJ1-3; maybe TRBD1 (5 bases). CDR1 SQVTM and CDR2 ANQGSEA come from the germline V gene. The CDR3 contains 14 residues. Trimming shortened V by 4 bases and J by 4 bases, and 14 bases separated the two germline ends.

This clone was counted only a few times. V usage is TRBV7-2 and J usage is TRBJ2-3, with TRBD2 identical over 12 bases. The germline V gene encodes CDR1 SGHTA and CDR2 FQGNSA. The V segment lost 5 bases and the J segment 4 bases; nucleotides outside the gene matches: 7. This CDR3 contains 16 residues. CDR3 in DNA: TGTGCCAGCAGCGTTTCTAGCGGGGGGGCTCCAGATACGCAGTATTTT. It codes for CASSVSSGGAPDTQYF.

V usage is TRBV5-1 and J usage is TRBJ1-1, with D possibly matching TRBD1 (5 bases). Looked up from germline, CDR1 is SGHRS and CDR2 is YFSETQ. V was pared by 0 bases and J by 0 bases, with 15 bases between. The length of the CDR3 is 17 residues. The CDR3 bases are TGCGCCAGCAGCTTGGAACGAGGGAGGGACTTGAACACTGAAGCTTTCTTT. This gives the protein CASSLERGRDLNTEAFF.

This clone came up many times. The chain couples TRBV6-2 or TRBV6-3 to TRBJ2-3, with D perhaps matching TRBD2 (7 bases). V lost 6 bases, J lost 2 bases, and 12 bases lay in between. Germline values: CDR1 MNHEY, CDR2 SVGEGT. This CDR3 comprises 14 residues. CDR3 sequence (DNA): TGTGCCAGCAGCCTGGGGGGGCCCACAGATACGCAGTATTTT. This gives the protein CASSLGGPTDTQYF.

The CDR3 bases are TGTGCCAGCAGTTCTCCACTCGGGACAGGGAGAAACTACGAGCAGTACTTC. This sequence encodes CASSSPLGTGRNYEQYF. V gene TRBV28 combines with J gene TRBJ2-7; 9 bases line up with TRBD1. Germline CDR1 reads MDHEN; CDR2 reads SYDVKM. The CDR3 contains 17 residues. Trimming at V came to 4 bases and at J to 3 bases, leaving 13 bases not matched to a gene.

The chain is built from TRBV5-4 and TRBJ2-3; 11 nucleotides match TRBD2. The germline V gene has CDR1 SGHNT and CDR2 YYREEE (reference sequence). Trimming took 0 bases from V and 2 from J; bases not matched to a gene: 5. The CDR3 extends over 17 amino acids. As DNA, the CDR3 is TGTGCCAGCAGCTTGGGCAGGGGACTAGCGGACACAGATACGCAGTATTTT. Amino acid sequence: CASSLGRGLADTDTQYF.

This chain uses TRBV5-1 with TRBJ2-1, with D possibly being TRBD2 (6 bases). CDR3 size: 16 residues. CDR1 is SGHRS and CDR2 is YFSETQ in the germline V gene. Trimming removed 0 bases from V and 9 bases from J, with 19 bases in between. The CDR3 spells CASSLAGVWRDGEQFF. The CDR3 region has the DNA TGCGCCAGCAGCTTGGCCGGGGTATGGAGGGACGGTGAGCAGTTCTTC.

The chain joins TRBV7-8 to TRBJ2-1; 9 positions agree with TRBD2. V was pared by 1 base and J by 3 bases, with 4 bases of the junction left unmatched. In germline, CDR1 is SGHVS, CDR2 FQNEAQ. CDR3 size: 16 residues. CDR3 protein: CASSLGFSGSYNEQFF. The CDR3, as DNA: TGTGCCAGCAGCTTAGGCTTTAGCGGGAGCTACAATGAGCAGTTCTTC.

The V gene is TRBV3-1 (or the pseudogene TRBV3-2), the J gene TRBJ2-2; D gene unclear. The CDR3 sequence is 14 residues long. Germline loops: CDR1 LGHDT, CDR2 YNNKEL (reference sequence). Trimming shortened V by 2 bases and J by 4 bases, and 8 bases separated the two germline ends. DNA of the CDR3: TGTGCCAGCAGCCAAAACGGCGGCACCGGGGAGCTGTTTTTT. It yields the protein CASSQNGGTGELFF.

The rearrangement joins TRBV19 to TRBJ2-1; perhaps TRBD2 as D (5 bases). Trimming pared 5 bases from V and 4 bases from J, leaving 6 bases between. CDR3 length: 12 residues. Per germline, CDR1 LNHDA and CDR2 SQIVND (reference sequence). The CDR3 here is CASSRTYNEQFF. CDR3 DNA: TGTGCCAGTAGTCGGACTTACAATGAGCAGTTCTTC. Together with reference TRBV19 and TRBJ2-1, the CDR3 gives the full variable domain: DGGITQSPKYLFRKEGQNVTLSCEQNLNHDAMYWYRQDPGQGLRLIYYSQIVNDFQKGDIAEGYSVSREKKESFPLTVTSAQKNPTAFYLCASSRTYNEQFFGPGTRLTVL.

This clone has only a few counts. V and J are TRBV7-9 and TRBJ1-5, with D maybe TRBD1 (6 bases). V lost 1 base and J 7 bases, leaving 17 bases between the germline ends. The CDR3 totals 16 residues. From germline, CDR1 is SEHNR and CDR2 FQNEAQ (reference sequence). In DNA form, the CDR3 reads TGTGCCAGCAGCTTAGGGTATGTACAGGGTGGCCAGCCCCAGCATTTT. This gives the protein CASSLGYVQGGQPQHF.

The CDR3 protein is CASSAWDRPYTEAFF. The DNA for the CDR3 is TGTGCCAGCAGCGCTTGGGACAGACCCTACACTGAAGCTTTCTTT. The gene calls are TRBV7-2 and TRBJ1-1; 7 positions agree with TRBD1. CDR1 SGHTA and CDR2 FQGNSA come from the germline V gene. This CDR3 spans 15 amino acids. V dropped 5 bases and J dropped 3; count of bases not matched to a gene: 9.

CDR3 nucleotide sequence: TGTGCCAGCAGCATACGACAGGGGTTGAACACCGGGGAGCTGTTTTTT. It is translated as CASSIRQGLNTGELFF. The V call is TRBV5-4, the J call TRBJ2-2, with 8 nucleotides matching TRBD1. The CDR3 is made up of 16 amino acids. V was pared by 4 bases and J by 1 base, with 6 bases of the junction left unmatched. Germline lookup yields CDR1 SGHNT and CDR2 YYREEE (reference sequence).

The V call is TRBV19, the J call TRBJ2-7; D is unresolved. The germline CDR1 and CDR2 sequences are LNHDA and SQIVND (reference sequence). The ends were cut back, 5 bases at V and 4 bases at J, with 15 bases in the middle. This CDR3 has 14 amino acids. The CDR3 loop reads CASSSLRLSYEQYF. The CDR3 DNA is TGTGCCAGTAGTTCTCTGCGACTTTCTTACGAGCAGTACTTC.

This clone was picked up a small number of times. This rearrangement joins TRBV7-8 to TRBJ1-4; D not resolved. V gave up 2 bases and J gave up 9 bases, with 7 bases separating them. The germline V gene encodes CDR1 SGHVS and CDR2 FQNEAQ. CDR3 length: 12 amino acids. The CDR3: CASSLISQKLFF. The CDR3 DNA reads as TGTGCCAGCAGCTTAATTAGCCAAAAACTGTTTTTT.

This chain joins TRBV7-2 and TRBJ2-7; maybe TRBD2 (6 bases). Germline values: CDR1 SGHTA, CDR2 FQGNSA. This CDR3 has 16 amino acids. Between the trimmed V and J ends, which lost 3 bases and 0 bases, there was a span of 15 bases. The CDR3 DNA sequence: TGTGCCAGCAGCTTGAGGGACTTCGGAAGCTCCTACGAGCAGTACTTC. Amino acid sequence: CASSLRDFGSSYEQYF.

The CDR3 DNA reads as TGTGCCAGCAGCTTGCCCCAGTATTATAGCAATCAGCCCCAGCATTTT. This gives the protein CASSLPQYYSNQPQHF. The chain has TRBV5-6 and TRBJ1-5; D uncertain. V lost 1 base, J lost 0 bases, and 11 bases lay in between. Germline V gives CDR1 SGHDT, CDR2 YYEEEE. The CDR3 is 16 amino acids.

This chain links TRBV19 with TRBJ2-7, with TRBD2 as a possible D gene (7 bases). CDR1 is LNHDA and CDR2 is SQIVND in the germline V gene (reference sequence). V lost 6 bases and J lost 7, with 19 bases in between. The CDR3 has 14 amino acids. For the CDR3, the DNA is TGTGCCAGTAGCGCCGGTCGGGGGGCCTGGGAGCAGTACTTC. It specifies CASSAGRGAWEQYF. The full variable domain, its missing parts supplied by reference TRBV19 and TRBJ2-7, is DGGITQSPKYLFRKEGQNVTLSCEQNLNHDAMYWYRQDPGQGLRLIYYSQIVNDFQKGDIAEGYSVSREKKESFPLTVTSAQKNPTAFYLCASSAGRGAWEQYFGPGTRLTVT.

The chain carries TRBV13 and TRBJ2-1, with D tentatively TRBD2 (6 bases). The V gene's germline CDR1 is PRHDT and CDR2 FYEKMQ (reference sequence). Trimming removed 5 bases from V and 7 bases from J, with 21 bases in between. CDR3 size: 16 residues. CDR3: CASSKDRASRGNEQFF. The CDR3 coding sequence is TGTGCCAGCAGCAAAGACCGGGCTAGCCGGGGGAATGAGCAGTTCTTC. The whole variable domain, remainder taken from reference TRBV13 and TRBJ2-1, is AAGVIQSPRHLIKEKRETATLKCYPIPRHDTVYWYQQGPGQDPQFLISFYEKMQSDKGSIPDRFSAQQFSDYHSELNMSSLELGDSALYFCASSKDRASRGNEQFFGPGTRLTVL.

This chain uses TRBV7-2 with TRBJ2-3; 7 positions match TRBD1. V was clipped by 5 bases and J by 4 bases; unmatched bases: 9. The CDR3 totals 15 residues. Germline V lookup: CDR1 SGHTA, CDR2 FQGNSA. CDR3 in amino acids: CASSLTGYLADTQYF. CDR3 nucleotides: TGTGCCAGCAGCCTGACAGGGTATTTAGCAGATACGCAGTATTTT.

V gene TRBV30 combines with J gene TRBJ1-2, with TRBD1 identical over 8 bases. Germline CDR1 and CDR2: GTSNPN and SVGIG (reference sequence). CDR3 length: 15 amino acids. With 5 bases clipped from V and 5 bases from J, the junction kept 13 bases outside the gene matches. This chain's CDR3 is CAWGGTGRPNYGYTF. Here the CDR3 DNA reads TGTGCCTGGGGTGGGACAGGACGCCCAAATTATGGCTACACCTTC.

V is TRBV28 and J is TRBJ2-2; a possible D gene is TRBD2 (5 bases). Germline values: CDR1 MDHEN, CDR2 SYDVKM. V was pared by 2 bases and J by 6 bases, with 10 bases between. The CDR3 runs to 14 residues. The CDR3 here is CASSLDQLAGELFF. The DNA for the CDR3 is TGTGCCAGCAGTTTAGACCAACTAGCCGGGGAGCTGTTTTTT.